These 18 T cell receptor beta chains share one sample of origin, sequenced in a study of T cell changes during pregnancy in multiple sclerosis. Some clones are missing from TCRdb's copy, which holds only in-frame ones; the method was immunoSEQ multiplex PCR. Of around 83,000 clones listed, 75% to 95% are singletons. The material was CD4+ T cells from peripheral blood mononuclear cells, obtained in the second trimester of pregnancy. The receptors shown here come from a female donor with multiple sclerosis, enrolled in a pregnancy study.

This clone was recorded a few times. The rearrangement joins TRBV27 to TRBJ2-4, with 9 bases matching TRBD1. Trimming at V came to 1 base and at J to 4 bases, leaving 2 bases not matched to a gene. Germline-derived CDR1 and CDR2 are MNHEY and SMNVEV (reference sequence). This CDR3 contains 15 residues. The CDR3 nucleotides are TGTGCCAGCAGTTTATGGGGGACAGGGAAAAACATTCAGTACTTC. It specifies CASSLWGTGKNIQYF.

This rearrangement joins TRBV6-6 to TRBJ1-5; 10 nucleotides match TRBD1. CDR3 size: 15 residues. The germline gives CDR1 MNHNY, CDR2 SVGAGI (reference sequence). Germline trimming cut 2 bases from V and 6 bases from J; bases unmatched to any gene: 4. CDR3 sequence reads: CASSYPTGGGQPQHF. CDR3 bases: TGTGCCAGCAGTTACCCGACAGGGGGCGGTCAGCCCCAGCATTTT.

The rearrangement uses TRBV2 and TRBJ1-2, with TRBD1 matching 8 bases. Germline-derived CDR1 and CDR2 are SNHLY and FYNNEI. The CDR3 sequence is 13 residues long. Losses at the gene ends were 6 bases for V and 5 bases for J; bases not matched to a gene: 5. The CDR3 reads CASRETGEYGYTF. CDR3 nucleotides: TGTGCCAGCAGGGAGACAGGGGAGTATGGCTACACCTTC.

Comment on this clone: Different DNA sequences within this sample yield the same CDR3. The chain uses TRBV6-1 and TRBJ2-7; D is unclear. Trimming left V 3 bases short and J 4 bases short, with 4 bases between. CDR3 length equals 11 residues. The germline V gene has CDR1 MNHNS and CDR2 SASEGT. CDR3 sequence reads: CASSDRYEQYF. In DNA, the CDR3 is TGTGCCAGCAGTGACAGGTACGAGCAGTACTTC.

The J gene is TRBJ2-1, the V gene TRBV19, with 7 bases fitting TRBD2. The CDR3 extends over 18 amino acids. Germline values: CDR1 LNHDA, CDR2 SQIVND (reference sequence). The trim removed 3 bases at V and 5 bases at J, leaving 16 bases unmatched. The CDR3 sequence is CASSIAGFLAEGDNEQFF. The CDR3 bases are TGTGCCAGTAGTATCGCCGGATTCCTAGCGGAGGGAGACAATGAGCAGTTCTTC.

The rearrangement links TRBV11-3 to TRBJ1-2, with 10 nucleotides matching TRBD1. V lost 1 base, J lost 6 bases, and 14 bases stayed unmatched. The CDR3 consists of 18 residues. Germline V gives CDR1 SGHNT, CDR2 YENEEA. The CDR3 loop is CASSLGGTGALTYHGYTF. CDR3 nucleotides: TGTGCCAGCAGCTTAGGGGGGACAGGGGCGCTTACTTACCATGGCTACACCTTC.

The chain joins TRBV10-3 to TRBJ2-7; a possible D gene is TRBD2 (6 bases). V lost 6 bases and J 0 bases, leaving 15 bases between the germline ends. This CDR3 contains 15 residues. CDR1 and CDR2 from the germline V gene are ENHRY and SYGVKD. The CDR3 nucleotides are TGTGCCATCAGCCCCACTAGCCCGAGCTCCTACGAGCAGTACTTC. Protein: CAISPTSPSSYEQYF.

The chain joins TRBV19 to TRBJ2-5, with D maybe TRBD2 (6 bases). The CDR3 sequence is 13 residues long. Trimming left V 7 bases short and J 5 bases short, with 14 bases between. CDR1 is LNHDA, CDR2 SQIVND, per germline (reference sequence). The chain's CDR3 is CASTVSGGETQYF. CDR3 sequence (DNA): TGTGCCAGTACTGTTAGCGGCGGGGAGACCCAGTACTTC. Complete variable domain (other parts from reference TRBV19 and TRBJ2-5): DGGITQSPKYLFRKEGQNVTLSCEQNLNHDAMYWYRQDPGQGLRLIYYSQIVNDFQKGDIAEGYSVSREKKESFPLTVTSAQKNPTAFYLCASTVSGGETQYFGPGTRLLVL.

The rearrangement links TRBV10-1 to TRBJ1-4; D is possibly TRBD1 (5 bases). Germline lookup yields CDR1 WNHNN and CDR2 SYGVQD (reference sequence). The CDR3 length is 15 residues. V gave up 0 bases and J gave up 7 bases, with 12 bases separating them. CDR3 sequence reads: CASSESGGYVEKLFF. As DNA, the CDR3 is TGCGCCAGCAGTGAGTCGGGGGGTTACGTTGAAAAACTGTTTTTT.

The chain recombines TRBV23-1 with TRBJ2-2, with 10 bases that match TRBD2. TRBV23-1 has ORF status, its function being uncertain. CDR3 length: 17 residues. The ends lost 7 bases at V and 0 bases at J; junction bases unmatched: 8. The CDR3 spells CASMDVSGRANTGELFF. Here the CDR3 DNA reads TGCGCCAGCATGGATGTAAGCGGGAGGGCGAACACCGGGGAGCTGTTTTTT.

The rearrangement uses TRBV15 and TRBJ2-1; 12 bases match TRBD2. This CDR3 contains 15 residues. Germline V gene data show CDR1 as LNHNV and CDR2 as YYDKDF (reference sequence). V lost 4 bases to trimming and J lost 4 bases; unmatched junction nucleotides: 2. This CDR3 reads CATSNGLAGYNEQFF. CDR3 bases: TGTGCCACCAGCAACGGACTAGCGGGATACAATGAGCAGTTCTTC. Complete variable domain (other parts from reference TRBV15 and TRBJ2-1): DAMVIQNPRYQVTQFGKPVTLSCSQTLNHNVMYWYQQKSSQAPKLLFHYYDKDFNNEADTPDNFQSRRPNTSFCFLDIRSPGLGDTAMYLCATSNGLAGYNEQFFGPGTRLTVL.

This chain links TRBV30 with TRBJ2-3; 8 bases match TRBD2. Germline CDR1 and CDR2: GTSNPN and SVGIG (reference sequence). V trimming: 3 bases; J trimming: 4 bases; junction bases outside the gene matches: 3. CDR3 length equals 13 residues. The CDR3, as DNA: TGTGCCTGGAGCGGGGGGGCAGCAGATACGCAGTATTTT. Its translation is CAWSGGAADTQYF.

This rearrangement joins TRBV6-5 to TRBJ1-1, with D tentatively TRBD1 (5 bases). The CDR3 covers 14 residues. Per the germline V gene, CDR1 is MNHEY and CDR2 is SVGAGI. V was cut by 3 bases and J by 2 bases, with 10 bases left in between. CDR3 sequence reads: CASSYSRVNTEAFF. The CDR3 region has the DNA TGTGCCAGCAGTTATTCCAGGGTCAACACTGAAGCTTTCTTT.

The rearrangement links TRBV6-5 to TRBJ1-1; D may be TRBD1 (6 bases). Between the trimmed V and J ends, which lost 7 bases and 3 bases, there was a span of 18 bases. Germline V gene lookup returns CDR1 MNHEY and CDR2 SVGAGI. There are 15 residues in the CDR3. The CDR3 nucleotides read TGTGCCAGCACCGATACGGGGGGCCCACACACTGAAGCTTTCTTT. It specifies CASTDTGGPHTEAFF.

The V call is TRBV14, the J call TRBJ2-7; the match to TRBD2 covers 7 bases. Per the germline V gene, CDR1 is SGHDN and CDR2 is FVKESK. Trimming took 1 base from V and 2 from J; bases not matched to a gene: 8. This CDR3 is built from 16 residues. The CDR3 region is CASSQADGTIAYEQYF. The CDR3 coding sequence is TGTGCCAGCAGCCAAGCAGACGGGACTATAGCCTACGAGCAGTACTTC.

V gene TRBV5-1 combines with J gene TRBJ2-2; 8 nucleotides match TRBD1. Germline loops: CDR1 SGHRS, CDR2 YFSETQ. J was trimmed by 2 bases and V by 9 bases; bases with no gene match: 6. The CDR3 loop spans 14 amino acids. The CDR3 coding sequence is TGCGCCACCCAGGGACAGGCTAACACCGGGGAGCTGTTTTTT. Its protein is CATQGQANTGELFF.

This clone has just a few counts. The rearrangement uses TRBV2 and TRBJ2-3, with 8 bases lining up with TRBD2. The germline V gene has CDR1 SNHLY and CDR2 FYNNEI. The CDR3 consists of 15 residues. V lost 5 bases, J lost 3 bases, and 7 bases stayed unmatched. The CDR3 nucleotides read TGTGCCAGCAGTTCGAGCGGGGGCCTTACAGATACGCAGTATTTT. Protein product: CASSSSGGLTDTQYF.

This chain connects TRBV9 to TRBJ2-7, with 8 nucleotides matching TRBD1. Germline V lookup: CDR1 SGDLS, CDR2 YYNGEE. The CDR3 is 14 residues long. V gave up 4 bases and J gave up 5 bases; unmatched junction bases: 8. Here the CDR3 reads CASSQDRAWNEQYF. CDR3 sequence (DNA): TGTGCCAGCAGCCAGGACAGGGCCTGGAACGAGCAGTACTTC.